These 30 T cell receptor beta chains came from one sample sequenced in a study of identical twins (dated by TCRdb to 2015 to 2016). The library was generated by 5' RACE. Sequencing was carried out with an Illumina HiSeq 2000. The public sequencing data were trimmed at Q25 with fastp and processed into clonotypes with MiXCR by TCRdb, which kept only in-frame beta chains. Rows with one shared CDR3 protein collapse into an entry with the most common genes and DNA. The sample contains some 230,000 distinct CDR3 sequences, about 6.7% of them found a single time. Of the sample, approximately 14% is held by the ten largest clones. The same sample was also used in a study of T cells expressing NK-cell markers.

Input material: CD8+ T cells sorted from blood. These receptors were collected from a young woman in good health.

This clonotype appeared a few times. At one boundary the junction diverges from the germline segment, which might be a read error. The V call is TRBV12-5, the J call TRBJ1-1; D possibly corresponds to TRBD1 (5 bases). Germline V CDR1 and CDR2: LGHNT, FRNRAP. The length of the CDR3 is 13 residues. CDR3: CASSAGKFTKAFF. The CDR3 bases are TGTGCTAGTTCTGCAGGGAAGTTCACTAAAGCTTTCTTT. The entire variable domain, with the rest obtained from reference TRBV12-5 and TRBJ1-1, is as follows: DARVTQTPRHKVTEMGQEVTMRCQPILGHNTVFWYRQTMMQGLELLAYFRNRAPLDDSGMPKDRFSAEMPDATLATLKIQPSEPRDSAVYFCASSAGKFTKAFFGQGTRLTVV.

This clonotype came up many times. The rearrangement uses TRBV3-1 and TRBJ1-1; 9 bases align to TRBD1. The CDR3 runs to 19 residues. CDR1 and CDR2 from the germline V gene are LGHDT and YNNKEL (reference sequence). V was pared by 4 bases and J by 0 bases, with 15 bases of the junction left unmatched. The CDR3 reads CASSRVSGTGTKVNTEAFF. The CDR3 nucleotides read TGTGCCAGCAGCCGCGTTTCTGGGACAGGGACGAAGGTGAACACTGAAGCTTTCTTT.

The chain recombines TRBV3-1 with TRBJ2-7; D not certain. Germline V gives CDR1 LGHDT, CDR2 YNNKEL (reference sequence). The V and J ends lost 0 bases and 5 bases respectively, with 14 bases between them. The CDR3 runs 15 residues. The CDR3 region has the DNA TGTGCCAGCAGCCAAGATCCACGGGTTCGGGACGAGCAGTACTTC. This encodes CASSQDPRVRDEQYF.

This clonotype was picked up many times. V gene TRBV5-6 combines with J gene TRBJ1-1; D gene unclear. Germline lookup yields CDR1 SGHDT and CDR2 YYEEEE. This CDR3 contains 13 residues. Trimming removed 0 bases at V and 4 bases at J, with 7 bases between. The CDR3 here is CASSLGSTTEAFF. The CDR3 bases are TGTGCCAGCAGCTTGGGCAGTACCACTGAAGCTTTCTTT. Using reference TRBV5-6 and TRBJ1-1 for the parts outside the CDR3, the full variable domain is DAGVTQSPTHLIKTRGQQVTLRCSPKSGHDTVSWYQQALGQGPQFIFQYYEEEERQRGNFPDRFSGHQFPNYSSELNVNALLLGDSALYLCASSLGSTTEAFFGQGTRLTVV.

There are a few counts of this clonotype. V gene TRBV10-1 combines with J gene TRBJ2-5, with D possibly being TRBD2 (6 bases). Trimming pared 8 bases from V and 2 bases from J, leaving 12 bases between. This CDR3 is 13 amino acids long. The germline CDR1 and CDR2 sequences are WNHNN and SYGVQD (reference sequence). The CDR3 reads CASPRESQETQYF. Written as DNA, the CDR3 is TGCGCCAGCCCCCGGGAGTCACAAGAGACCCAGTACTTC.

The chain combines TRBV5-5 with TRBJ2-7, with D hard to call. Looked up from germline, CDR1 is SGHKS and CDR2 is YYEKEE (reference sequence). The CDR3 covers 15 residues. Between the trimmed V and J ends, which lost 1 base and 2 bases, there was a span of 13 bases. The CDR3 region has the DNA TGTGCCAGCAGCTTGTCGGGTGGCACAGCCTACGAGCAGTACTTC. Translating gives CASSLSGGTAYEQYF.

This clonotype was counted a few times. This chain uses TRBV2 with TRBJ2-5; 11 bases are shared with TRBD2. This CDR3 is 15 amino acids long. Germline assignment: CDR1 SNHLY and CDR2 FYNNEI. V lost 3 bases, J lost 6 bases, and 6 bases stayed unmatched. The CDR3, as DNA: TGTGCCAGCAGTGATTCTAGCGGGGGGCCACAGACCCAGTACTTC. Translating it yields CASSDSSGGPQTQYF.

Many counts were recorded for this clonotype. The chain joins TRBV3-1 to TRBJ2-2; possibly TRBD2 for D (6 bases). CDR1 LGHDT and CDR2 YNNKEL come from the germline V gene (reference sequence). Trimming stripped 5 bases from V and 5 bases from J, with 12 bases between. This CDR3 is 14 amino acids long. DNA for the CDR3: TGTGCCAGCAGCGAAGGTGGGAGGACCGGGGAGCTGTTTTTT. Translation: CASSEGGRTGELFF.

This clonotype was seen more than once but under ten times. This chain uses TRBV19 with TRBJ1-2; 7 bases are a match to TRBD1. Germline V gives CDR1 LNHDA, CDR2 SQIVND (reference sequence). The CDR3 contains 13 residues. V trimming: 4 bases; J trimming: 4 bases; junction bases outside the gene matches: 3. In DNA form, the CDR3 reads TGTGCCAGTAGTACCGGGACAGCCTATGGCTACACCTTC. As protein: CASSTGTAYGYTF.

V usage is TRBV15 and J usage is TRBJ2-2, with 7 bases identical to TRBD2. Germline assignment: CDR1 LNHNV and CDR2 YYDKDF (reference sequence). Trimming removed 0 bases from V and 4 bases from J; junction bases left unmatched: 8. This CDR3 is 17 amino acids long. The CDR3 region is CATSRDQRGRVTGELFF. The CDR3 nucleotides read TGTGCCACCAGCAGAGATCAGCGGGGCAGGGTCACCGGGGAGCTGTTTTTT.

The CDR3 loop reads CASSSGRQGLREQYF. CDR3 nucleotide sequence: TGTGCCAGCAGCTCTGGAAGACAGGGCCTACGGGAGCAGTACTTC. The V gene is TRBV7-9, the J gene TRBJ2-7; TRBD1 aligns across 7 bases. The J segment lost 7 bases and the V segment lost 4 bases, leaving 13 bases of the junction unmatched. The germline CDR1 and CDR2 sequences are SEHNR and FQNEAQ (reference sequence). This CDR3 has 15 amino acids.

This clonotype turned up a few times. The rearrangement links TRBV19 to TRBJ1-1; no firm D call. Germline CDR1 is LNHDA and CDR2 is SQIVND (reference sequence). There are 13 residues in the CDR3. Trimming took off 5 bases at V and 4 bases at J, with 11 bases between the two ends. The CDR3 DNA follows: TGTGCCAGTAGTCCCGGGAGGGTCACTGAAGCTTTCTTT. Translation gives CASSPGRVTEAFF.

The rearrangement uses TRBV5-5 and TRBJ2-1; D is ambiguous. V gave up 5 bases and J gave up 3 bases, with 9 bases separating them. The CDR3 contains 13 residues. The germline gives CDR1 SGHKS, CDR2 YYEKEE (reference sequence). The CDR3 DNA reads as TGTGCCAGCAGTTCCCACGTCTACAATGAGCAGTTCTTC. Encoded protein: CASSSHVYNEQFF.

This clonotype was seen repeatedly, ten times or more. V usage is TRBV5-1 and J usage is TRBJ2-1, with D possibly TRBD2 on 6 matching bases. There are 13 residues in the CDR3. V lost 4 bases to trimming and J lost 6 bases, with 11 bases between them. CDR1 is SGHRS, CDR2 YFSETQ, per germline. Here the CDR3 DNA reads TGCGCCAGCAGCCCCGGGGGTATCAATGAGCAGTTCTTC. Translation: CASSPGGINEQFF.

This chain's CDR3 is CATRRDFSYNEQFF. The CDR3 nucleotides are TGTGCCACCCGCCGGGACTTCTCCTACAATGAGCAGTTCTTC. The rearrangement joins TRBV24-1 to TRBJ2-1, with D maybe TRBD2 (6 bases). V was shortened by 9 bases and J by 0 bases, with 11 bases between the two germline ends. This CDR3 spans 14 amino acids. The V gene's germline CDR1 is KGHDR and CDR2 SFDVKD.

The sample holds many counts of this clonotype. The chain couples TRBV6-2 or TRBV6-3 to TRBJ1-5; no clear D gene. The CDR3 covers 15 residues. CDR1 MNHEY and CDR2 SVGEGT come from the germline V gene. The V gene lost 0 bases and the J gene lost 0 bases, with 6 bases spanning the gap. For the CDR3, the DNA is TGTGCCAGCAGTTACTCGATCGGTAGCAATCAGCCCCAGCATTTT. Its translation: CASSYSIGSNQPQHF.

This clonotype turned up a few times. The J gene is TRBJ1-3, the V gene TRBV29-1; 8 bases match TRBD1. Trimming cost V 7 bases and J 4 bases; bases outside gene matches: 3. The CDR3 spans 12 residues. CDR1 is SQVTM and CDR2 is ANQGSEA in the germline V gene. CDR3 sequence: CSATGGGNTIYF. DNA of the CDR3: TGCAGCGCTACAGGGGGGGGAAACACCATATATTTT.

At least ten counts were recorded for this clonotype. The V and J genes are TRBV7-2 and TRBJ2-7; tentative D call: TRBD2 (5 bases). Germline assignment: CDR1 SGHTA and CDR2 FQGNSA. V lost 7 bases to trimming and J lost 5 bases, with 18 bases between them. The CDR3 loop spans 14 amino acids. The CDR3 nucleotides read TGTGCCAGCACCCGCGAGGCGGGTAGCGACGAGCAGTACTTC. Protein product: CASTREAGSDEQYF.

The V and J genes are TRBV27 and TRBJ2-7, with 7 bases matching TRBD1. V dropped 0 bases and J dropped 0; count of bases not matched to a gene: 5. There are 16 residues in the CDR3. CDR1 is MNHEY and CDR2 is SMNVEV in the germline V gene (reference sequence). CDR3 bases: TGTGCCAGCAGTTTATCGGCTACAGGGGTCTCCTACGAGCAGTACTTC. It yields the protein CASSLSATGVSYEQYF.

In its sample, this clonotype was seen a few times. CDR3 sequence (DNA): TGCAGTGCTGTTCACTCCTACGAGCAGTACTTC. Amino acid sequence: CSAVHSYEQYF. This chain uses TRBV20-1 with TRBJ2-7; D unresolved. Germline lookup yields CDR1 DFQATT and CDR2 SNEGSKA (reference sequence). The CDR3 runs 11 residues. V dropped 5 bases and J dropped 0 bases, with 5 bases sitting between them.

This clonotype was observed a few times. The V gene is TRBV12-3 or TRBV12-4, the J gene TRBJ2-2; 9 bases fit TRBD2. This CDR3 spans 16 amino acids. Trimming at V came to 3 bases and at J to 4 bases, leaving 6 bases not matched to a gene. CDR3 in DNA: TGTGCCAGCAGTTTTCTACGCGGGAGGGTCACCGGGGAGCTGTTTTTT. It is translated as CASSFLRGRVTGELFF.

There are many counts of this clonotype. CDR3 loop: CASSTQTGSTGVEQYF. The CDR3 DNA sequence: TGTGCCAGCAGTACCCAGACTGGATCCACCGGAGTCGAGCAGTACTTC. The chain links TRBV6-1 to TRBJ2-7; no reliable D call. V lost 5 bases and J 6 bases, leaving 23 bases between the germline ends. CDR3 length: 16 residues. Per germline, CDR1 MNHNS and CDR2 SASEGT.

The chain joins TRBV6-2 or TRBV6-3 to TRBJ2-7, with unresolved D. CDR1 is MNHEY and CDR2 is SVGEGT in the germline V gene. The CDR3 runs to 13 residues. Trimming cost V 4 bases and J 5 bases, with 12 bases left between them. The CDR3 DNA reads as TGTGCCAGCAGTTTCAGCAGGTACCACGAGCAGTACTTC. Encoded protein: CASSFSRYHEQYF.

This clonotype showed up just a few times. The rearrangement joins TRBV6-5 to TRBJ2-1; 8 nucleotides match TRBD2. The J segment lost 3 bases and the V segment lost 0 bases, leaving 4 bases of the junction unmatched. Germline values: CDR1 MNHEY, CDR2 SVGAGI. The CDR3 has 16 amino acids. CDR3 protein: CASSYSWLAGYNEQFF. In DNA form, the CDR3 reads TGTGCCAGCAGTTACTCGTGGCTAGCGGGCTACAATGAGCAGTTCTTC.

V gene TRBV19 combines with J gene TRBJ2-1, with a tentative D call TRBD1 (6 bases). The CDR3 has 17 residues. The V gene lost 4 bases and the J gene lost 3 bases, with 19 bases spanning the gap. Germline V CDR1 and CDR2: LNHDA, SQIVND (reference sequence). DNA for the CDR3: TGTGCCAGTAGTACCCCCGACAGGACCAAATACTACAATGAGCAGTTCTTC. This sequence encodes CASSTPDRTKYYNEQFF.

The table lists this clonotype with a few counts. The J gene is TRBJ2-1, the V gene TRBV15, with D unresolved. V was cut by 1 base and J by 6 bases, with 4 bases left in between. The CDR3 is 12 amino acids. Looked up from germline, CDR1 is LNHNV and CDR2 is YYDKDF (reference sequence). CDR3 sequence (DNA): TGTGCCACCAGCAGAGTGGTCAATGAGCAGTTCTTC. Its translation: CATSRVVNEQFF.

Many counts were recorded for this clonotype. This clone may be a read error of a much larger clone one base away. The rearrangement links TRBV6-4 to TRBJ2-3, with TRBD2 matching over 8 bases. The germline CDR1 and CDR2 sequences are MRHNA and SNTAGT. After removal of 2 bases from V and 2 bases from J, the junction contained 0 bases not matched to a gene. The CDR3 runs 14 residues. The DNA of the CDR3 is TGTGCCAGCAGTGACGGACTAGCCACAGATACGCAGTATTTT. Its protein product is CASSDGLATDTQYF.

This clonotype was picked up a small number of times. This chain links TRBV29-1 with TRBJ1-2; D might be TRBD1 (5 bases). This CDR3 contains 11 residues. V gave up 1 base and J gave up 6 bases, with 6 bases separating them. Germline V lookup: CDR1 SQVTM, CDR2 ANQGSEA. The CDR3 DNA reads TGCAGCGTTGAAGTGACAGATGGCTACACCTTC. This translates into CSVEVTDGYTF.

The rearrangement joins TRBV10-3 to TRBJ2-2; 8 bases are shared with TRBD1. Germline V lookup: CDR1 ENHRY, CDR2 SYGVKD. The V segment lost 6 bases and the J segment 7 bases; nucleotides outside the gene matches: 13. The CDR3 runs 16 residues. CDR3 coding DNA: TGTGCCATCAGGGGACGTGGGCAGGGGGCCGGCGGGGAGCTGTTTTTT. It translates to CAIRGRGQGAGGELFF.

The rearrangement joins TRBV12-3 or TRBV12-4 to TRBJ2-5; 7 bases align to TRBD2. With 6 bases clipped from V and 5 bases from J, the junction kept 18 bases outside the gene matches. The CDR3 has 17 amino acids. The CDR3 sequence: CASSVRGAGVDIETQYF. In DNA form, the CDR3 reads TGTGCCAGCAGCGTCCGTGGGGCGGGAGTGGATATCGAGACCCAGTACTTC.